These 19 T cell receptor beta chains were all obtained from the same sample, sequenced in a study of T cell responses to AZD1222 COVID-19 vaccine. Clones were sequenced by immunoSEQ multiplex PCR, and TCRdb holds only the in-frame ones, with some missing. This sample has 150,000 to 200,000 clones, with 94% found just once. Sequenced here: peripheral blood, sampled on day 0 of AZD1222 vaccination. The origin of the receptors is an adult in good health.

The rearrangement joins TRBV6-5 to TRBJ2-1; D is ambiguous. Germline V gene data show CDR1 as MNHEY and CDR2 as SVGAGI. The CDR3 totals 15 residues. Between the trimmed V and J ends, which lost 2 bases and 5 bases, there was a span of 13 bases. The CDR3 sequence: CASSYDWQTDNEQFF. The CDR3 DNA is TGTGCCAGCAGTTACGACTGGCAGACCGACAATGAGCAGTTCTTC.

The chain joins TRBV6-5 to TRBJ2-3; 12 nucleotides line up with TRBD2. The CDR3 runs 16 residues. Germline values: CDR1 MNHEY, CDR2 SVGAGI. Trimming at V came to 2 bases and at J to 2 bases, leaving 2 bases not matched to a gene. The CDR3 reads CASSYGTSGFTDTQYF. CDR3 DNA: TGTGCCAGCAGTTACGGGACTAGCGGGTTCACAGATACGCAGTATTTT.

The chain has TRBV18 and TRBJ2-1, with 7 bases fitting TRBD2. Germline CDR1 and CDR2: KGHSH and LQKENI. This CDR3 contains 15 residues. V was clipped by 1 base and J by 1 base; unmatched bases: 1. This CDR3 is CASSPLRGSYNEQFF. For the CDR3, the DNA is TGTGCCAGCTCACCACTGCGGGGGTCCTACAATGAGCAGTTCTTC.

The count of this clone is one. The chain carries TRBV30 and TRBJ2-1, with 7 nucleotides matching TRBD2. The germline CDR1 and CDR2 sequences are GTSNPN and SVGIG (reference sequence). V shed 2 bases, J shed 5 bases, and the junction held 9 bases outside the gene matches. The CDR3 is made up of 15 amino acids. This CDR3 reads CAWSHLGRSNNEQFF. CDR3 in DNA: TGTGCCTGGAGTCATCTCGGGAGGTCGAACAATGAGCAGTTCTTC. The full variable domain, with the rest looked up from reference TRBV30 and TRBJ2-1, is SQTIHQWPATLVQPVGSPLSLECTVEGTSNPNLYWYRQAAGRGLQLLFYSVGIGQISSEVPQNLSASRPQDRQFILSSKKLLLSDSGFYLCAWSHLGRSNNEQFFGPGTRLTVL.

The chain carries TRBV14 and TRBJ2-3; D unresolved. In germline, CDR1 is SGHDN, CDR2 FVKESK. Trimming took 2 bases from V and 6 from J, leaving 12 bases between them. This CDR3 spans 14 amino acids. CDR3: CASSQKNPRDTQYF. The CDR3, as DNA: TGTGCCAGCAGCCAAAAAAACCCTAGGGATACGCAGTATTTT.

Regarding this clone: Additional DNA sequences in this sample encode the identical CDR3. The chain combines TRBV9 with TRBJ2-1; 7 bases are shared with TRBD2. CDR3 length: 15 amino acids. V lost 0 bases, J lost 4 bases, and 4 bases stayed unmatched. In germline, CDR1 is SGDLS, CDR2 YYNGEE. CDR3 bases: TGTGCCAGCAGCGTAGGCGGGAGTGGTTACAATGAGCAGTTCTTC. Its protein product is CASSVGGSGYNEQFF.

This chain uses TRBV19 with TRBJ1-5; TRBD1 matches 7 bases. The CDR3 runs 16 residues. The junction had 8 bases not matched to a gene; V was cut back by 3 bases and J by 3 bases. Per germline, CDR1 LNHDA and CDR2 SQIVND (reference sequence). CDR3 sequence reads: CASSIGGGAFNQPQHF. Written as DNA, the CDR3 is TGTGCCAGTAGTATCGGAGGGGGCGCCTTCAATCAGCCCCAGCATTTT.

The chain couples TRBV4-3 to TRBJ1-2; D may be TRBD1 (5 bases). The V end lost 0 bases, the J end lost 4 bases, and 12 bases lay between the germline ends. Germline values: CDR1 LGHNA, CDR2 YSLEER. The CDR3 spans 15 residues. The DNA of the CDR3 is TGCGCCAGCAGCCAAGATGCGGGGCGCGTCTATGGCTACACCTTC. Translating gives CASSQDAGRVYGYTF.

This clone was seen more than once but under ten times. The chain combines TRBV5-1 with TRBJ2-7, with 12 bases identical to TRBD2. Germline CDR1 SGHRS, CDR2 YFSETQ. V lost 0 bases, J lost 6 bases, and 7 bases stayed unmatched. This CDR3 has 16 amino acids. Here the CDR3 DNA reads TGCGCCAGCAGCTTGGGAACTAGCGGGAGGTTTGGCGAGCAGTACTTC. It is translated as CASSLGTSGRFGEQYF.

This chain joins TRBV9 and TRBJ2-5, with D perhaps matching TRBD1 (6 bases). Between the trimmed V and J ends, which lost 0 bases and 5 bases, there was a span of 11 bases. CDR1 SGDLS and CDR2 YYNGEE come from the germline V gene. The CDR3 extends over 14 amino acids. The CDR3 reads CASSVALGAETQYF. The CDR3 DNA reads as TGTGCCAGCAGCGTAGCTCTGGGGGCTGAGACCCAGTACTTC. Looking up the rest from reference TRBV9 and TRBJ2-5 gives the full variable domain: DSGVTQTPKHLITATGQRVTLRCSPRSGDLSVYWYQQSLDQGLQFLIQYYNGEERAKGNILERFSAQQFPDLHSELNLSSLELGDSALYFCASSVALGAETQYFGPGTRLLVL.

The chain joins TRBV28 to TRBJ2-7; D possibly corresponds to TRBD1 (6 bases). Germline lookup yields CDR1 MDHEN and CDR2 SYDVKM. The CDR3 totals 15 residues. V gave up 8 bases and J gave up 6 bases, with 23 bases separating them. In DNA form, the CDR3 reads TGTGCCAGCGGCCCTCTGGCCCAGGGGTCTGGCGAGCAGTACTTC. This gives the protein CASGPLAQGSGEQYF.

The chain has TRBV28 and TRBJ2-1; D might be TRBD1 (5 bases). V was trimmed by 3 bases and J by 9 bases, leaving 12 bases between them. The CDR3 runs 13 residues. Germline V gene sequence: CDR1 MDHEN, CDR2 SYDVKM. CDR3 nucleotides: TGTGCCAGCAGTTTCCAGGGTCAGGGTGAGCAGTTCTTC. This sequence encodes CASSFQGQGEQFF.

This chain uses TRBV19 with TRBJ1-1, with D uncertain. The germline gives CDR1 LNHDA, CDR2 SQIVND (reference sequence). The CDR3 consists of 13 residues. V was pared by 4 bases and J by 7 bases, with 13 bases between. The DNA of the CDR3 is TGTGCCAGTAGTACCCCCGCGGCCAGTGAAGCTTTCTTT. This translates into CASSTPAASEAFF.

The chain links TRBV7-9 to TRBJ1-1, with 7 positions matching TRBD1. The germline V gene encodes CDR1 SEHNR and CDR2 FQNEAQ (reference sequence). The CDR3 loop spans 15 amino acids. Losses at the gene ends were 3 bases for V and 6 bases for J; bases not matched to a gene: 10. The CDR3 is CASSFPQGVGSEAFF. DNA for the CDR3: TGTGCCAGCAGCTTCCCCCAGGGGGTAGGGTCTGAAGCTTTCTTT.

Here the CDR3 reads CATSPGYSNQPQHF. DNA of the CDR3: TGTGCCACCAGCCCAGGGTATAGCAATCAGCCCCAGCATTTT. The J gene is TRBJ1-5, the V gene TRBV15, with D perhaps matching TRBD1 (5 bases). The CDR3 runs to 14 residues. CDR1 and CDR2 from the germline V gene are LNHNV and YYDKDF (reference sequence). Between the trimmed V and J ends, which lost 5 bases and 0 bases, there was a span of 8 bases.

This clone was counted a single time. The CDR3 sequence: CASSLLAGTGRTEAFF. The CDR3 DNA reads as TGTGCCAGCAGTTTATTAGCAGGGACAGGAAGAACTGAAGCTTTCTTT. This chain uses TRBV28 with TRBJ1-1; TRBD1 matches at 8 bases. Germline CDR1 and CDR2: MDHEN and SYDVKM. J lost 5 bases, V lost 1 base, and 9 bases had no gene match. CDR3 length equals 16 residues.

The chain employs TRBV25-1 and TRBJ1-4; TRBD1 agrees at 8 bases. The junction had 6 bases not matched to a gene; V was cut back by 1 base and J by 8 bases. The CDR3 length is 15 residues. Germline CDR1 MGHDK, CDR2 SYGVNS. DNA of the CDR3: TGTGCCAGCAGTGAATTGACAGGGGACGTCGAAAAACTGTTTTTT. The encoded protein is CASSELTGDVEKLFF.

The J gene is TRBJ2-3, the V gene TRBV18; maybe TRBD2 (5 bases). This CDR3 comprises 16 residues. The V and J ends lost 4 bases and 2 bases respectively, with 16 bases between them. CDR1 KGHSH and CDR2 LQKENI come from the germline V gene. CDR3 DNA sequence: TGTGCCAGCTCACTCAACCAGCTAGACTACACAGATACGCAGTATTTT. Translated: CASSLNQLDYTDTQYF.

This chain joins TRBV5-1 and TRBJ2-3; perhaps TRBD2 as D (6 bases). The germline CDR1 and CDR2 sequences are SGHRS and YFSETQ. This CDR3 comprises 15 residues. Trimming cost V 3 bases and J 3 bases, with 14 bases left between them. CDR3 bases: TGCGCCAGCAGCTCGGAGGGAGCCTTTACAGATACGCAGTATTTT. This encodes CASSSEGAFTDTQYF.